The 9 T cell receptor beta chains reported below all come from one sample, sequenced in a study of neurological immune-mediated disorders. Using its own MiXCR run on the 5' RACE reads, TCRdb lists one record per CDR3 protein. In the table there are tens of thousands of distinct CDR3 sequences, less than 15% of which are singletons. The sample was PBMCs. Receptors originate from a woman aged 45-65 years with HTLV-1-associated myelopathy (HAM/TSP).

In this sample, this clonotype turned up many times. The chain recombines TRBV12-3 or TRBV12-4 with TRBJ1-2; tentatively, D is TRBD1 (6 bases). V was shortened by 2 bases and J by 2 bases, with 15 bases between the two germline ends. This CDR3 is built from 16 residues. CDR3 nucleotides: TGTGCCAGCAGTTTATCGCAGGGACATCCGAACTATGGCTACACCTTC. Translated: CASSLSQGHPNYGYTF.

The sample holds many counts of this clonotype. In DNA, the CDR3 is TGTGCCTGGAGATCGGGACAGCCTAATCAGCCCCAGCATTTT. Translation gives CAWRSGQPNQPQHF. The rearrangement joins TRBV30 to TRBJ1-5; 7 bases are shared with TRBD1. Germline lookup yields CDR1 GTSNPN and CDR2 SVGIG (reference sequence). This CDR3 has 14 residues. Trimming cost V 3 bases and J 4 bases; bases outside gene matches: 6.

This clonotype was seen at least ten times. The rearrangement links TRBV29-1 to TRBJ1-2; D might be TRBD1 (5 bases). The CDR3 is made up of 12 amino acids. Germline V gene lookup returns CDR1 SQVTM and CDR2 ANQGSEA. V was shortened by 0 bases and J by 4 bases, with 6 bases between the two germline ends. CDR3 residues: CSVEEGTYGYTF. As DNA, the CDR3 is TGCAGCGTTGAAGAGGGGACCTATGGCTACACCTTC.

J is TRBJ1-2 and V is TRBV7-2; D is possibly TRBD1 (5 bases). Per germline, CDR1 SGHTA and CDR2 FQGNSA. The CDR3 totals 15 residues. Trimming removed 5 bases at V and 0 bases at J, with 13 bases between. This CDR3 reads CASSPQESSNYGYTF. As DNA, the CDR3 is TGTGCCAGCAGCCCACAGGAGAGCTCTAACTATGGCTACACCTTC.

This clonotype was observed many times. The CDR3 loop reads CASSWALITGIKETQYF. The CDR3 nucleotides are TGCGCCAGCAGCTGGGCCCTGATTACGGGGATAAAAGAGACCCAGTACTTC. This chain connects TRBV5-1 to TRBJ2-5, with D possibly matching TRBD2 (5 bases). Germline lookup yields CDR1 SGHRS and CDR2 YFSETQ. The CDR3 is 17 residues long. The V gene lost 3 bases and the J gene lost 3 bases, with 21 bases spanning the gap.

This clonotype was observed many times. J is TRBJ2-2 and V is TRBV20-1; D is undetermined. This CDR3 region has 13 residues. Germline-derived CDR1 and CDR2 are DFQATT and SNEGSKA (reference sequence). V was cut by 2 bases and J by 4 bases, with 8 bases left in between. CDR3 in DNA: TGCAGTGCTAGACAGGCGGCCACCGGGGAGCTGTTTTTT. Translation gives CSARQAATGELFF.

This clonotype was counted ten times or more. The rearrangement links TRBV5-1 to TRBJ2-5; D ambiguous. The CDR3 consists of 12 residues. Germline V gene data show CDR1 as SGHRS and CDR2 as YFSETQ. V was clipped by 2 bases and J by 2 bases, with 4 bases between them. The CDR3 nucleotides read TGCGCCAGCAGCTTTACTCAAGAGACCCAGTACTTC. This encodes CASSFTQETQYF. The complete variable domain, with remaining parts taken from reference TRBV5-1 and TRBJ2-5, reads KAGVTQTPRYLIKTRGQQVTLSCSPISGHRSVSWYQQTPGQGLQFLFEYFSETQRNKGNFPGRFSGRQFSNSRSEMNVSTLELGDSALYLCASSFTQETQYFGPGTRLLVL.

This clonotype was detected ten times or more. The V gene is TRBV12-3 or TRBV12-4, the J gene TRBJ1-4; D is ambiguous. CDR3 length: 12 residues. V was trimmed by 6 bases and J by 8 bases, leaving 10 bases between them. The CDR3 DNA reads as TGTGCCAGCAGCCCGACAAGGGAAAAACTGTTTTTT. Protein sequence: CASSPTREKLFF.

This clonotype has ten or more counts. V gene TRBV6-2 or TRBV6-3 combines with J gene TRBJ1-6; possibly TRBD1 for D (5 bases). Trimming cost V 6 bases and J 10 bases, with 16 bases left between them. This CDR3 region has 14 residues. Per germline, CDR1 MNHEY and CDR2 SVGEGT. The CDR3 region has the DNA TGTGCCAGCAGGGGACCGGCATGGGGGTCACCCCTCCACTTT. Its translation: CASRGPAWGSPLHF.